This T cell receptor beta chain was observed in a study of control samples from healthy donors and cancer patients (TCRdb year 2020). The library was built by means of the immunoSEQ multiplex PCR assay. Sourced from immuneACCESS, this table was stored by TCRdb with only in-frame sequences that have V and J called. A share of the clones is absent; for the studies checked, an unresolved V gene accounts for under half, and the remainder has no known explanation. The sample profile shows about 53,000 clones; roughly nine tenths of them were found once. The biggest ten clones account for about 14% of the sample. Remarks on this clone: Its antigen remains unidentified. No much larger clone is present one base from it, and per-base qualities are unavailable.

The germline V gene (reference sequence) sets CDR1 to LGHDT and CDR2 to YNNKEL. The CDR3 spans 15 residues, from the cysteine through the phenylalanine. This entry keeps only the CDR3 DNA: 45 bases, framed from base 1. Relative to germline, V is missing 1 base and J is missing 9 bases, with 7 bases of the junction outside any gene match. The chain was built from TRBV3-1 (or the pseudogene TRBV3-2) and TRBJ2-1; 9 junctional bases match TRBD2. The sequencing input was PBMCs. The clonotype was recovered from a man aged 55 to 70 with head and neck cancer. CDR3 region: CASSQVPGLAGEQFF. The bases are TGTGCCAGCAGCCAAGTCCCGGGACTAGCTGGTGAGCAGTTCTTC.